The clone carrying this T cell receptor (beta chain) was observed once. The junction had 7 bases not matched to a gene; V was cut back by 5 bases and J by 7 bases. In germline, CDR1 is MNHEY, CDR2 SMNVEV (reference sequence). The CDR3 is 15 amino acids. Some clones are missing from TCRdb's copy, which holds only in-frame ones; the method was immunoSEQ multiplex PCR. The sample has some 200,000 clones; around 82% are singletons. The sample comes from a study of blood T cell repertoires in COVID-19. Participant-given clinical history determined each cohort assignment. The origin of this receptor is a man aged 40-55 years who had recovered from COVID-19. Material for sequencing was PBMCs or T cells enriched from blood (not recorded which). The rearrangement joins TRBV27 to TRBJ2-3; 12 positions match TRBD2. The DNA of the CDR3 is TGTGCCAGCAGTCTAGCGGGGGGGAGCTCTTATACGCAGTATTTT. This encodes CASSLAGGSSYTQYF.